This T cell receptor beta chain was captured by sequencing in a study of cytomegalovirus exposure and HLA in healthy donors listed by TCRdb under 2017. Regarding the complete study: The 500 to 800 repertoires of the first cohort and the 120 or so validation repertoires were produced on the same platform, according to a later analysis. The study aimed to test whether cataloging public T cell receptors could reveal signatures of past pathogen exposure. Along with the approximately 650-subject first cohort, a separate validation cohort of around 120 different subjects was used. The study combined high-throughput TCR immunosequencing, statistical association of individual TCRs with disease status, and machine learning to predict cytomegalovirus infection status. What the authors observed across the whole study: A later analysis found that TCRs clustered in the first cohort also tended to co-occur in the 120 validation repertoires, with 94% of cluster scores above 0. In both the original and validation cohorts, the classifier was reported to diagnose cytomegalovirus status with high specificity and sensitivity. Most TCR sequences were seen in very few donors, while some public TCRs were found in many individuals. The study listed 164 TCR beta chains as associated with cytomegalovirus. The authors suggested that the approach could potentially be extended to other disease states and immunological phenotypes. A few of the identified cytomegalovirus-associated TCR beta chains were confirmed in vitro to be specific for cytomegalovirus antigens. A later analysis lacked HLA typing for the validation cohort, so it scored co-occurrence in that cohort across all 130 or so repertoires.

The library was prepared using the immunoSEQ multiplex PCR assay. In the source study's methods: A statistical classification framework was developed to diagnose cytomegalovirus status using the catalog of TCR beta chain sequences. What TCRdb holds here is the immuneACCESS table cut down to in-frame rearrangements. Part of the clones is not present; checked against another copy, under half of the missing clones reflect an unresolved V gene, and the others are unexplained. V and J calls and clone size are those listed in that table; D and trimming were worked out from the DNA. A total of 65,000 to 95,000 clones appear in this sample, more than 85% of them only once. The biggest ten clones account for 3.6% of the sample. Regarding this clone: What this receptor recognizes is not known. Per-base quality was not reported, and no clone a single base away is much larger than it.

The junction shows trimming of 3 bases on V and 6 bases on J, plus 14 bases between the germline ends. Inclusive of the bounding cysteine and phenylalanine, the CDR3 is 14 residues long. Only CDR3 DNA is held: 42 bases, read in frame from base 1. CDR1 and CDR2 were assigned from the germline V gene (reference sequence) as MNHEY and SMNVEV. The donors were included in the validation cohort of 120 subjects, a group kept apart from the roughly 680-subject first cohort. The sequence derives from a woman in her twenties or thirties in good health and CMV-seronegative. The sequencing input was PBMCs. Rearrangement joined TRBV27 to TRBJ1-2; the D gene is perhaps TRBD1, on 6 matching bases. The CDR3 has the sequence CASSFFAGANGYTF. The base sequence is TGTGCCAGCAGTTTTTTCGCGGGGGCGAATGGCTACACCTTC.